This T cell receptor (beta chain) was identified during a study of blood T cells in healthy people across ages. In each sample, at least 7 million PBMCs were isolated. A note on this clonotype: Antigen unknown.

A sample-barcoded 5' primer and a J-beta primer mix were used in a second PCR of roughly 7 to 12 cycles. A template-switch adaptor that had 12 random nucleotides put a tag on each cDNA molecule. TCRdb reprocessed the 5' RACE reads via MiXCR and lists one record per CDR3 protein. The sample carries about 720,000 distinct CDR3 sequences, 20% to 25% recorded once. With 5 bases removed from V and 1 base from J, the gap between germline ends came to 14 bases. Germline CDR1 and CDR2: MNHEY and SMNVEV (reference sequence). This CDR3 has 15 residues. Study-wide findings and caveats: Diversity figures derived from one million T cells were judged to underestimate the true value. Conclusively comparing naive with antigen-experienced cells was impossible with unsorted PBMCs.

Material for sequencing was blood. The receptor's source is a man in his 70s in good health. V usage is TRBV27 and J usage is TRBJ1-1, with D perhaps TRBD1 (6 bases). The CDR3 sequence is CASSARQGGNTEAFF. CDR3 nucleotide sequence: TGTGCCAGCAGTGCGAGACAAGGGGGGAACACTGAAGCTTTCTTT.